Shown below are 32 T cell receptor beta chains from a single sample sequenced in a study of blood T cell repertoires in COVID-19. The assay was immunoSEQ multiplex PCR, and TCRdb's table has in-frame clones only and misses some. This sample has around 99,000 clones, with about 89% found just once. Sequencing was performed on peripheral blood. These receptors came from a man aged 35 to 55 with active or convalescent COVID-19.

The J gene is TRBJ2-1, the V gene TRBV3-1 (or the pseudogene TRBV3-2); 11 bases agree with TRBD2. Germline CDR1 reads LGHDT; CDR2 reads YNNKEL (reference sequence). The CDR3 loop spans 16 amino acids. With V trimmed by 2 bases and J by 5 bases, 5 bases remained unmatched. For the CDR3, the DNA is TGTGCCAGCAGCCAAATGACTAGCGGGAAGGACAATGAGCAGTTCTTC. This gives the protein CASSQMTSGKDNEQFF.

This chain connects TRBV2 to TRBJ2-4, with 14 bases lining up with TRBD2. Germline CDR1 and CDR2: SNHLY and FYNNEI. The CDR3 covers 19 residues. V shed 6 bases and J 2 bases; nucleotides not matched to a gene: 12. The CDR3 loop reads CASSDGGTSGSVPKNIQYF. The CDR3 nucleotides are TGTGCCAGCAGCGACGGTGGGACTAGCGGGAGCGTACCCAAAAACATTCAGTACTTC.

This chain connects TRBV10-3 to TRBJ2-7, with D possibly matching TRBD2 (6 bases). Deletions cut 6 bases from V and 0 bases from J, with 21 bases between. The CDR3 runs 17 residues. CDR1 and CDR2 from the germline V gene are ENHRY and SYGVKD. CDR3 in amino acids: CAIRPSPGGDHSYEQYF. The CDR3 DNA sequence: TGTGCCATCAGACCCTCCCCCGGCGGGGATCACTCCTACGAGCAGTACTTC.

The gene calls are TRBV15 and TRBJ1-6; TRBD1 agrees at 7 bases. V was clipped by 1 base and J by 0 bases; unmatched bases: 6. The CDR3 consists of 18 residues. Germline-derived CDR1 and CDR2 are LNHNV and YYDKDF (reference sequence). The CDR3 DNA follows: TGTGCCACCAGCAGAGCAGGACAGGCGAGCTCCTATAATTCACCCCTCCACTTT. This gives the protein CATSRAGQASSYNSPLHF.

This chain uses TRBV10-3 with TRBJ2-2; a possible D gene is TRBD1 (6 bases). CDR3 size: 14 residues. Germline CDR1 and CDR2: ENHRY and SYGVKD. The V end was cut by 8 bases, the J end by 4 bases, with 14 bases between. CDR3 in DNA: TGTGCCATCCGTCGAGGGGACACCACCGGGGAGCTGTTTTTT. Protein sequence: CAIRRGDTTGELFF.

This clone was found once. The chain uses TRBV18 and TRBJ2-5; TRBD1 matches 7 bases. V shed 2 bases and J 3 bases; nucleotides not matched to a gene: 12. CDR3 length equals 17 residues. The germline CDR1 and CDR2 sequences are KGHSH and LQKENI. CDR3 sequence (DNA): TGTGCCAGCTCACCAAAGCCGACAGGGCGGTGGGAAGAGACCCAGTACTTC. This gives the protein CASSPKPTGRWEETQYF.

The chain links TRBV6-5 to TRBJ2-2; 7 bases agree with TRBD1. CDR1 and CDR2 (germline): MNHEY, SVGAGI. This CDR3 has 13 amino acids. With 2 bases clipped from V and 9 bases from J, the junction kept 3 bases outside the gene matches. CDR3 protein: CASSYRQGRELFF. The CDR3 DNA follows: TGTGCCAGCAGTTACCGACAGGGACGGGAGCTGTTTTTT.

This chain uses TRBV3-1 (or the pseudogene TRBV3-2) with TRBJ1-6; D remains unclear. This CDR3 is built from 16 residues. Deletions cut 2 bases from V and 6 bases from J, with 14 bases between. From germline, CDR1 is LGHDT and CDR2 YNNKEL (reference sequence). The CDR3 sequence: CASSQLGLTFNSPLHF. The DNA for the CDR3 is TGTGCCAGCAGCCAATTAGGACTGACTTTTAATTCACCCCTCCACTTT.

This sequence joins TRBV18 and TRBJ2-7; D possibly corresponds to TRBD2 (5 bases). With 3 bases removed from V and 2 bases from J, the gap between germline ends came to 17 bases. The CDR3 extends over 16 amino acids. Germline V gene data show CDR1 as KGHSH and CDR2 as LQKENI. The CDR3 protein is CASSPVSGSTTYEQYF. For the CDR3, the DNA is TGTGCCAGCTCACCGGTTTCGGGATCTACTACCTACGAGCAGTACTTC.

This clone was seen once. J is TRBJ2-5 and V is TRBV24-1; 8 nucleotides line up with TRBD1. Germline CDR1 KGHDR, CDR2 SFDVKD. V dropped 1 base and J dropped 5; count of bases not matched to a gene: 8. There are 16 residues in the CDR3. The CDR3 DNA reads TGTGCCACCAGTGATTTCCGGGACAGGTCAGCGGAGACCCAGTACTTC. Amino acids: CATSDFRDRSAETQYF.

Relative to its sample, this clone is medium-sized (0.01 to 0.1%). This chain links TRBV6-6 with TRBJ1-5; 7 bases agree with TRBD1. From germline, CDR1 is MNHNY and CDR2 SVGAGI (reference sequence). The V segment lost 6 bases and the J segment 7 bases; nucleotides outside the gene matches: 6. This CDR3 region has 13 residues. In nucleotides, the CDR3 is TGTGCCAGCAGGGACACAGGGGAACAGCCCCAGCATTTT. It specifies CASRDTGEQPQHF.

The J gene is TRBJ2-3, the V gene TRBV19, with 14 bases matching TRBD2. Germline CDR1 and CDR2: LNHDA and SQIVND (reference sequence). This CDR3 is built from 15 residues. The V segment lost 5 bases and the J segment 4 bases; nucleotides outside the gene matches: 2. CDR3 in DNA: TGTGCCAGTAGTCCGGGACTAGCGGGAGCAGATACGCAGTATTTT. Amino acid sequence: CASSPGLAGADTQYF.

V and J are TRBV29-1 and TRBJ2-7, with 10 bases identical to TRBD1. The J segment lost 2 bases and the V segment lost 6 bases, leaving 1 base of the junction unmatched. Germline-derived CDR1 and CDR2 are SQVTM and ANQGSEA. CDR3 length equals 12 residues. Here the CDR3 reads CSVGTGAYEQYF. The CDR3 DNA is TGCAGCGTCGGGACAGGGGCCTACGAGCAGTACTTC.

The chain joins TRBV28 to TRBJ2-7; D is undetermined. Germline V gene data show CDR1 as MDHEN and CDR2 as SYDVKM. With 7 bases removed from V and 4 bases from J, the gap between germline ends came to 11 bases. The CDR3 contains 12 residues. The CDR3 region has the DNA TGTGCCAGCATCGGGTTAGAATACGAGCAGTACTTC. Amino acid sequence: CASIGLEYEQYF.

This chain connects TRBV11-2 to TRBJ2-3; 14 nucleotides match TRBD2. Germline assignment: CDR1 SGHAT and CDR2 FQNNGV. Trimming cost V 5 bases and J 6 bases; bases outside gene matches: 4. The CDR3 totals 15 residues. CDR3 DNA sequence: TGTGCCAGCAGCCCAGGGACTAGCGGGAGTGATACGCAGTATTTT. This translates into CASSPGTSGSDTQYF.

The rearrangement uses TRBV27 and TRBJ1-2; the match to TRBD1 covers 9 bases. V shed 3 bases, J shed 6 bases, and the junction held 5 bases outside the gene matches. This CDR3 has 14 residues. Germline-derived CDR1 and CDR2 are MNHEY and SMNVEV (reference sequence). The chain's CDR3 is CASSFRQGGHGYTF. The CDR3 coding sequence is TGTGCCAGCAGTTTCCGACAGGGGGGGCATGGCTACACCTTC.

V and J are TRBV24-1 and TRBJ2-7, with D perhaps matching TRBD2 (5 bases). The V gene's germline CDR1 is KGHDR and CDR2 SFDVKD. V lost 1 base, J lost 6 bases, and 18 bases lay in between. The length of the CDR3 is 16 residues. Here the CDR3 reads CATSDFRGGVFSEQYF. CDR3 DNA: TGTGCCACCAGTGATTTCCGGGGTGGCGTGTTCTCCGAGCAGTACTTC.

This clone was recorded only once. The rearrangement links TRBV5-1 to TRBJ2-7; the D is unclear. The germline CDR1 and CDR2 sequences are SGHRS and YFSETQ. Trimming removed 5 bases at V and 3 bases at J, with 6 bases between. The CDR3 runs to 11 residues. The CDR3 DNA reads TGCGCCAGCAGTTCCTTCTACGAGCAGTACTTC. As protein: CASSSFYEQYF.

The chain recombines TRBV19 with TRBJ1-2; unclear D gene. Germline V gene sequence: CDR1 LNHDA, CDR2 SQIVND (reference sequence). V shed 1 base and J shed 5 bases, with 14 bases lying between them. This CDR3 is built from 15 residues. The chain's CDR3 is CASSIGHFATYGYTF. CDR3 DNA: TGTGCCAGTAGTATAGGACATTTTGCCACGTATGGCTACACCTTC.

The chain combines TRBV27 with TRBJ1-5, with 8 bases matching TRBD1. The CDR3 spans 14 residues. The trim removed 5 bases at V and 10 bases at J, leaving 10 bases unmatched. Germline CDR1 is MNHEY and CDR2 is SMNVEV (reference sequence). The CDR3 region has the DNA TGTGCCAGCAGTGTTACAGGGGGAAGTTCTCCCCAGCATTTT. Protein sequence: CASSVTGGSSPQHF.

V is TRBV4-3 and J is TRBJ1-5; D uncertain. Germline assignment: CDR1 LGHNA and CDR2 YSLEER. Trimming shortened V by 0 bases and J by 0 bases, and 3 bases separated the two germline ends. The CDR3 length is 14 residues. The DNA for the CDR3 is TGCGCCAGCAGCCAAGATCTTAGCAATCAGCCCCAGCATTTT. Its protein product is CASSQDLSNQPQHF.

This sequence joins TRBV6-5 and TRBJ2-3; 7 nucleotides match TRBD1. Germline CDR1 and CDR2: MNHEY and SVGAGI. This CDR3 is built from 15 residues. J lost 5 bases, V lost 0 bases, and 5 bases had no gene match. CDR3 bases: TGTGCCAGCAGTTACTCGATGAGGGGGCGAGATACGCAGTATTTT. Amino acid sequence: CASSYSMRGRDTQYF.

This clone has a single count. The genes are TRBV6-5 and TRBJ1-2; D uncertain. The CDR3 consists of 14 residues. V was shortened by 0 bases and J by 4 bases, with 9 bases between the two germline ends. CDR1 MNHEY and CDR2 SVGAGI come from the germline V gene. The CDR3 DNA sequence: TGTGCCAGCAGTTACTCCCGGGGAATCTATGGCTACACCTTC. Protein: CASSYSRGIYGYTF.

The V call is TRBV28, the J call TRBJ1-2; 9 nucleotides agree with TRBD1. The CDR3 length is 16 residues. The germline V gene has CDR1 MDHEN and CDR2 SYDVKM. The V gene end was trimmed by 2 bases and the J gene end by 4 bases; junction bases not matched to a gene: 8. The DNA of the CDR3 is TGTGCCAGCAGTTTAGACTACAGGGGGCGTCGCTATGGCTACACCTTC. It encodes CASSLDYRGRRYGYTF.

CDR3 DNA: TGTGCTAGTTCCGGGACAGGAGGGCATCAGCCCCAGCATTTT. It is translated as CASSGTGGHQPQHF. This chain links TRBV27 with TRBJ1-5, with TRBD1 matching 8 bases. The germline V gene has CDR1 MNHEY and CDR2 SMNVEV (reference sequence). The CDR3 runs to 14 residues.

V usage is TRBV7-9 and J usage is TRBJ2-7; D is uncertain. Between the trimmed V and J ends, which lost 1 base and 3 bases, there was a span of 10 bases. The V gene's germline CDR1 is SEHNR and CDR2 FQNEAQ (reference sequence). This CDR3 region has 14 residues. The CDR3 DNA sequence: TGTGCCAGCAGCTTAGATGGGCCCCACTACGAGCAGTACTTC. Translating it yields CASSLDGPHYEQYF.

This chain joins TRBV5-1 and TRBJ1-2, with 8 bases lining up with TRBD1. The CDR3 has 15 residues. The J segment lost 2 bases and the V segment lost 0 bases, leaving 3 bases of the junction unmatched. The germline V gene encodes CDR1 SGHRS and CDR2 YFSETQ. This CDR3 reads CASSLGTGPNYGYTF. The CDR3 DNA sequence: TGCGCCAGCAGCTTGGGGACAGGGCCCAACTATGGCTACACCTTC.

The rearrangement links TRBV4-1 to TRBJ1-1; 9 bases agree with TRBD1. In germline, CDR1 is MGHRA, CDR2 YSYEKL. The CDR3 consists of 16 residues. The junction had 8 bases not matched to a gene; V was cut back by 3 bases and J by 3 bases. Written as DNA, the CDR3 is TGCGCCAGCAGCCATCTCCCGGGACAGGGACACACTGAAGCTTTCTTT. Translated, it gives CASSHLPGQGHTEAFF.

The gene calls are TRBV19 and TRBJ2-7, with 7 bases identical to TRBD1. CDR3 length: 14 amino acids. Trimming removed 1 base from V and 4 bases from J; junction bases left unmatched: 4. Germline V CDR1 and CDR2: LNHDA, SQIVND (reference sequence). This CDR3 is CASSIGTGEYEQYF. Written as DNA, the CDR3 is TGTGCCAGTAGTATAGGGACAGGCGAGTACGAGCAGTACTTC.

The chain is built from TRBV3-1 (or the pseudogene TRBV3-2) and TRBJ1-6; 10 bases are shared with TRBD1. This CDR3 region has 16 residues. The V gene end was trimmed by 6 bases and the J gene end by 8 bases; junction bases not matched to a gene: 10. The germline V gene has CDR1 LGHDT and CDR2 YNNKEL (reference sequence). CDR3 region: CASRASDRGRDSPLHF. Written as DNA, the CDR3 is TGTGCCAGCAGGGCCTCTGACAGGGGGCGAGATTCACCCCTCCACTTT.

The chain carries TRBV19 and TRBJ2-1, with D uncertain. This CDR3 region has 15 residues. Germline lookup yields CDR1 LNHDA and CDR2 SQIVND (reference sequence). V shed 5 bases and J shed 0 bases, with 11 bases lying between them. For the CDR3, the DNA is TGTGCCAGTAGTGACAAGTCGCTCTCCTACAATGAGCAGTTCTTC. It specifies CASSDKSLSYNEQFF.

The chain employs TRBV5-1 and TRBJ2-7; 9 bases agree with TRBD1. V was pared by 3 bases and J by 2 bases, with 3 bases of the junction left unmatched. CDR1 is SGHRS, CDR2 YFSETQ, per germline. This CDR3 region has 14 residues. The CDR3 DNA reads TGCGCCAGCAGCTCGGGACAGGGAGCCTACGAGCAGTACTTC. Its translation is CASSSGQGAYEQYF.